These 19 T cell receptor beta chains share one sample of origin, sequenced in a study of blood T cell repertoires in COVID-19. Some clones are missing from TCRdb's copy, which holds only in-frame ones; the method was immunoSEQ multiplex PCR. Of under 200,000 clones in the sample, 84% were seen once. The sequenced sample was PBMCs or T cells enriched from blood (not recorded which). These receptors were collected from a woman aged 50 to 60 who had recovered from COVID-19.

The chain has TRBV7-2 and TRBJ2-2; D is unclear. The CDR3 contains 15 residues. V shed 3 bases and J shed 0 bases, with 8 bases lying between them. Germline loops: CDR1 SGHTA, CDR2 FQGNSA. CDR3 DNA: TGTGCCAGCAGCTTGAGGCGGTCGAACACCGGGGAGCTGTTTTTT. Protein product: CASSLRRSNTGELFF.

In this sample, this clone turned up once. The chain combines TRBV7-2 with TRBJ1-5; D gene unclear. This CDR3 contains 14 residues. The germline gives CDR1 SGHTA, CDR2 FQGNSA. V lost 5 bases to trimming and J lost 4 bases, with 12 bases between them. CDR3 region: CASSPYGRNQPQHF. The CDR3 nucleotides are TGTGCCAGCAGCCCCTACGGGAGGAATCAGCCCCAGCATTTT. Combining the CDR3 with reference TRBV7-2 and TRBJ1-5 gives the whole variable domain GAGVSQSPSNKVTEKGKDVELRCDPISGHTALYWYRQSLGQGLEFLIYFQGNSAPDKSGLPSDRFSAERTGGSVSTLTIQRTQQEDSAVYLCASSPYGRNQPQHFGDGTRLSIL.

Concerning this clone: Distinct nucleotide sequences in the sample also encode this CDR3. J is TRBJ1-5 and V is TRBV12-3 or TRBV12-4; a weak D match, TRBD1 (5 bases). V was cut by 3 bases and J by 4 bases, with 7 bases left in between. The CDR3 has 13 amino acids. In DNA form, the CDR3 reads TGTGCCAGCAGTTTCGGGGGGAATCAGCCCCAGCATTTT. It specifies CASSFGGNQPQHF.

V is TRBV28 and J is TRBJ1-5, with D possibly matching TRBD1 (5 bases). Germline values: CDR1 MDHEN, CDR2 SYDVKM. The length of the CDR3 is 17 residues. Trimming took 6 bases from V and 7 from J, leaving 25 bases between them. CDR3 sequence (DNA): TGTGCCAGCAGCATCGGGGGTTCGCCTCGGCGAGGGCAGCCCCAGCATTTT. It translates to CASSIGGSPRRGQPQHF.

J is TRBJ2-6 and V is TRBV3-1 (or the pseudogene TRBV3-2); D is possibly TRBD1 (6 bases). Germline V gene sequence: CDR1 LGHDT, CDR2 YNNKEL (reference sequence). The CDR3 has 18 amino acids. Trimming cost V 3 bases and J 0 bases, with 15 bases left between them. In nucleotides, the CDR3 is TGTGCCAGCAGCCATCAGGGGCGGACCCCCTCTGGGGCCAACGTCCTGACTTTC. Protein sequence: CASSHQGRTPSGANVLTF.

This chain uses TRBV15 with TRBJ1-4; the match to TRBD1 covers 7 bases. Germline V gene sequence: CDR1 LNHNV, CDR2 YYDKDF (reference sequence). This CDR3 is 15 amino acids long. After removal of 5 bases from V and 7 bases from J, the junction contained 10 bases not matched to a gene. CDR3 nucleotide sequence: TGTGCCACCAGCCCTGAGACAGGGTGGACTGAAAAACTGTTTTTT. This translates into CATSPETGWTEKLFF.

The CDR3 protein is CASSSPGLPYEQYF. CDR3 bases: TGCGCCAGCAGCTCCCCGGGACTGCCCTACGAGCAGTACTTC. J is TRBJ2-7 and V is TRBV5-1, with D possibly matching TRBD2 (6 bases). Germline lookup yields CDR1 SGHRS and CDR2 YFSETQ. This CDR3 spans 14 amino acids. V was clipped by 3 bases and J by 2 bases, with 12 bases between them.

The rearrangement uses TRBV10-1 and TRBJ1-1; D call uncertain. V was trimmed by 2 bases and J by 1 base, leaving 8 bases between them. The CDR3 length is 14 residues. Germline lookup yields CDR1 WNHNN and CDR2 SYGVQD (reference sequence). DNA for the CDR3: TGCGCCAGCAGTGAGCTCAGGCAGAACACTGAAGCTTTCTTT. It codes for CASSELRQNTEAFF.

V is TRBV9 and J is TRBJ2-2, with D tentatively TRBD2 (5 bases). The CDR3 is made up of 14 amino acids. Germline V gene data show CDR1 as SGDLS and CDR2 as YYNGEE. The V end was cut by 0 bases, the J end by 7 bases, with 10 bases between. The CDR3 reads CASSVVTGNGELFF. Here the CDR3 DNA reads TGTGCCAGCAGCGTAGTCACGGGGAACGGGGAGCTGTTTTTT.

The V call is TRBV12-3 or TRBV12-4, the J call TRBJ2-1; TRBD2 agrees at 11 bases. The CDR3 length is 12 residues. With 6 bases clipped from V and 15 bases from J, the junction kept 7 bases outside the gene matches. The chain's CDR3 is CASSPPSGRTFF. The CDR3 coding sequence is TGTGCCAGCAGCCCTCCTAGCGGGAGGACGTTCTTC.

The J gene is TRBJ2-2, the V gene TRBV4-3, with D perhaps TRBD1 (6 bases). Trimming removed 4 bases from V and 2 bases from J, with 14 bases in between. CDR3 length: 16 residues. The germline V gene encodes CDR1 LGHNA and CDR2 YSLEER. The CDR3 nucleotides are TGCGCCAGCAGCCGAGAACAGGGTTCTAACACCGGGGAGCTGTTTTTT. It translates to CASSREQGSNTGELFF.

Comments on this clone: At one end the junction does not follow the germline gene, possibly because of a read error. The chain is built from TRBV10-3 and TRBJ2-7; D remains unclear. The CDR3 is 12 residues long. CDR1 ENHRY and CDR2 SYGVKD come from the germline V gene. CDR3 protein: CAISESNGSTRF. As DNA, the CDR3 is TGTGCCATCAGTGAGTCGAACGGGTCCACAAGATTC.

The CDR3 nucleotides read TGTGCCAGCAGCCCCCAAGGGGCAGGGAGGTTGGGGACCGGGGAGCTGTTTTTT. Protein: CASSPQGAGRLGTGELFF. The chain combines TRBV4-2 with TRBJ2-2; D possibly corresponds to TRBD2 (6 bases). V dropped 4 bases and J dropped 5 bases, with 23 bases sitting between them. Germline CDR1 and CDR2: LGHNA and YNFKEQ. The CDR3 runs 18 residues.

This chain uses TRBV3-1 (or the pseudogene TRBV3-2) with TRBJ1-2; D ambiguous. This CDR3 comprises 14 residues. From germline, CDR1 is LGHDT and CDR2 YNNKEL (reference sequence). V was cut by 4 bases and J by 0 bases, with 9 bases left in between. The DNA of the CDR3 is TGTGCCAGCAGCCTGTACACAGCTAACTATGGCTACACCTTC. It is translated as CASSLYTANYGYTF.

This sequence joins TRBV3-1 (or the pseudogene TRBV3-2) and TRBJ1-2; 9 bases agree with TRBD1. The germline V gene encodes CDR1 LGHDT and CDR2 YNNKEL (reference sequence). The CDR3 runs to 16 residues. V lost 1 base, J lost 3 bases, and 6 bases stayed unmatched. CDR3 DNA sequence: TGTGCCAGCAGCCAAGCTGGAGGGACAGGGCACTATGGCTACACCTTC. Protein product: CASSQAGGTGHYGYTF.

This rearrangement joins TRBV27 to TRBJ1-1; D remains ambiguous. The CDR3 runs 13 residues. Germline CDR1 is MNHEY and CDR2 is SMNVEV (reference sequence). V lost 6 bases to trimming and J lost 0 bases, with 8 bases between them. The DNA for the CDR3 is TGTGCCAGCAGGTCTCCTATGAACACTGAAGCTTTCTTT. It translates to CASRSPMNTEAFF.

Concerning this clone: This CDR3 is missing its conserved last phenylalanine or tryptophan, likely due to a read error. Because the CDR3's place on the DNA is in doubt, the DNA is left out and the CDR3 is given as listed by TCRdb. The chain employs TRBV5-1 and TRBJ2-7; TRBD1 is the table's D call and was not checked against the DNA. Germline lookup yields CDR1 SGHRS and CDR2 YFSETQ. Including both end residues, the CDR3 is 10 amino acids long. The CDR3 sequence is CASSCRDRGN.

The count of this clone is one. The J gene is TRBJ2-1, the V gene TRBV9; 9 bases fit TRBD1. The V and J ends lost 0 bases and 5 bases, in that order; junction bases with no gene match: 3. Germline V gene lookup returns CDR1 SGDLS and CDR2 YYNGEE. The CDR3 has 15 residues. CDR3 amino acids: CASSVGTGAHNEQFF. As DNA, the CDR3 is TGTGCCAGCAGCGTAGGGACAGGGGCCCACAATGAGCAGTTCTTC.

This clone was counted between two and nine times. The chain links TRBV19 to TRBJ2-1; 11 bases line up with TRBD2. The V and J ends lost 3 bases and 0 bases, in that order; junction bases with no gene match: 13. The CDR3 contains 20 residues. Germline CDR1 and CDR2: LNHDA and SQIVND (reference sequence). In nucleotides, the CDR3 is TGTGCCAGTAGTATCGACATCCTAGCGGGGGGCCCGAGCTCCTACAATGAGCAGTTCTTC. Protein sequence: CASSIDILAGGPSSYNEQFF.